This TCR beta chain stems from a study of blood T cell repertoires in COVID-19. This clone was detected a few times. Generated by immunoSEQ multiplex PCR, the TCRdb table keeps only in-frame clones and is missing some. The sample lists about 14,000 clones, roughly 91% occurring once. Between the trimmed V and J ends, which lost 3 bases and 6 bases, there was a span of 15 bases. The CDR3 is made up of 14 amino acids. In germline, CDR1 is LGHNA, CDR2 YNFKEQ. The receptor was isolated from a human donor in a cohort sampled during active COVID-19. What was sequenced was peripheral blood. This rearrangement joins TRBV4-2 to TRBJ2-7, with a tentative D call TRBD1 (6 bases). Written as DNA, the CDR3 is TGTGCCAGCAGCCAGCCCGGGACAAGCGCCGAGCAGTACTTC. Amino acids: CASSQPGTSAEQYF.